This T cell receptor beta chain was identified in a study of CD8+ T cells in alopecia areata. V was pared by 4 bases and J by 0 bases, with 8 bases between. Germline V gene sequence: CDR1 SGHRS, CDR2 YFSETQ. The CDR3 extends over 14 amino acids. RNA, once extracted, was reverse transcribed into cDNA for use as the sequencing template. This table comes from immunoSEQ multiplex PCR, and its TCRdb copy is limited to in-frame clones, with some not included. Among around 210,000 clones, 45% to 70% were seen once, and the ten largest hold under 5%. J is TRBJ2-1 and V is TRBV5-1; D is unclear. The receptor's source is a human donor in good health. The sequenced material came from CD8+ T cells sorted from blood. The CDR3 loop is CASSILDSYNEQFF. DNA of the CDR3: TGCGCCAGCAGCATCCTTGACTCCTACAATGAGCAGTTCTTC. The full variable domain, with the rest looked up from reference TRBV5-1 and TRBJ2-1, is KAGVTQTPRYLIKTRGQQVTLSCSPISGHRSVSWYQQTPGQGLQFLFEYFSETQRNKGNFPGRFSGRQFSNSRSEMNVSTLELGDSALYLCASSILDSYNEQFFGPGTRLTVL.